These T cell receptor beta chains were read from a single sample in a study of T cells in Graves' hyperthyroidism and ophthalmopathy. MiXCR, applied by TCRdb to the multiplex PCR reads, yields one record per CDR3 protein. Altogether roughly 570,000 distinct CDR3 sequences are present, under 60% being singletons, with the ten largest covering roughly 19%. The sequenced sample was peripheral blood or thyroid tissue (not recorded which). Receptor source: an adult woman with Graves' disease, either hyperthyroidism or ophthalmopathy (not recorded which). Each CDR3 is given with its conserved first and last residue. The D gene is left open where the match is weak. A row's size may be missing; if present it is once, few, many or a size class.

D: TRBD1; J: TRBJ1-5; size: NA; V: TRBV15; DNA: TGTGCCACCAGCAGAGGGACAGGGTTCGATCAGCCCCAGCATTTT; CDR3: CATSRGTGFDQPQHF
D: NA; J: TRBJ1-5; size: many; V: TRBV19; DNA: TGTGCCAGTAGTATACGGGGGGTTTCGAAGCCCCAGCATTTT; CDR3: CASSIRGVSKPQHF
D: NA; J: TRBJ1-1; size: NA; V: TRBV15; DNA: TGTGCCACTAAACCTGGACGGGAGGTGACTGAAGCTTTCTTT; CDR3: CATKPGREVTEAFF
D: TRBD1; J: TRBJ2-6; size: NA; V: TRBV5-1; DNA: TGCGCCAGCAGCCTCGGACAGGGGGCGCCTGGGGCCAACGTCCTGACTTTC; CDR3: CASSLGQGAPGANVLTF
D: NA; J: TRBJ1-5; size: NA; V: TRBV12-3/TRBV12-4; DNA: TGTGCTTGTGGCCTCGAGTATCAGCCCCAGCATTTT; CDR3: CACGLEYQPQHF
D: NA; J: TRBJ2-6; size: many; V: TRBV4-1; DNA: TGCGCCAGCAGCTTTGACCGCTCTGGGGCCAACGTCCTGACTTTC; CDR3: CASSFDRSGANVLTF
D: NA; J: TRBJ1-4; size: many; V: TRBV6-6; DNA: TGTGCCAGCAGTTGGGGCCACACCACTGAAAAACTGTTTTTT; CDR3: CASSWGHTTEKLFF
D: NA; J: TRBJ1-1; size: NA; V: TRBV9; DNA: TGTGCCAGCAGCGTAGCCGGACAGTTTGAAGCTTTCTTT; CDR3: CASSVAGQFEAFF
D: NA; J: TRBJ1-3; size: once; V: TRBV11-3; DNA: TGTGCCAGCAGCTTAGATGCACAGCCTGGAAACACCATATATTTT; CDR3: CASSLDAQPGNTIYF
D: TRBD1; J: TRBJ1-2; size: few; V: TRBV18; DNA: TGTGCCAGCTCACCAACGGACAGGGGGCCTGGCTACACCTTC; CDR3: CASSPTDRGPGYTF
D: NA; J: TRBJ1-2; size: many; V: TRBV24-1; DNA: TGTGCCACCAGTGATTGGGCAGCTCGAAACGGCTACACCTTC; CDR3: CATSDWAARNGYTF
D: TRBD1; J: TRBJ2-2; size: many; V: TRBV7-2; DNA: TGTGCCAGCAGTCAGGACAGGGGGCCCGGGGAGCTGTTTTTT; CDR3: CASSQDRGPGELFF
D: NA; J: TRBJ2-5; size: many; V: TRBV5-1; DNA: TGCGCCAGTACCCCGGGACCAGAAGAGACCCAGTACTTC; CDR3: CASTPGPEETQYF
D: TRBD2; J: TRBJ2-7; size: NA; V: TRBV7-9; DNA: TGTGCCAGCAGCACCTTAGGACTAGGGTACGAGCAGTACTTC; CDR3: CASSTLGLGYEQYF
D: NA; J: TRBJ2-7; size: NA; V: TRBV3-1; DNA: TGTGCCAGCAGCCAAGGGTCAGGGGTTTTCTACGAGCAGTACTTC; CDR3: CASSQGSGVFYEQYF
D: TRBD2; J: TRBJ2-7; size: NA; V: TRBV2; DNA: TGTGCCAGCAGACCCGGGACTACCCGTACGGAGCAGTACTTC; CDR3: CASRPGTTRTEQYF